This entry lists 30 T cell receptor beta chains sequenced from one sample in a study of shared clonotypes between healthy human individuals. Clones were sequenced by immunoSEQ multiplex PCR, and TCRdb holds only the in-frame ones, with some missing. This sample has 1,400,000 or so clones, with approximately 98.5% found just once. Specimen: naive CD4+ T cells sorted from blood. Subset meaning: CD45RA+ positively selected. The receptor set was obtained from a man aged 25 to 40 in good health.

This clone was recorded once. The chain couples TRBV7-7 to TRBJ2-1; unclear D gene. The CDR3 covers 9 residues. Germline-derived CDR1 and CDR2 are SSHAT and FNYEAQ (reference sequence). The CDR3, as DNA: TGTGCTAGGGCGAATGAGCAGTTCTTC. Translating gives CARANEQFF.

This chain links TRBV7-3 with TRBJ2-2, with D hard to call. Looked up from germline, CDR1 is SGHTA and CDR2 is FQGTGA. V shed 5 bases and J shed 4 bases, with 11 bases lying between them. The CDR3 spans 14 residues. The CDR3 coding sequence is TGTGCCAGCAGCGCTAGTAGCCGCACCGGGGAGCTGTTTTTT. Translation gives CASSASSRTGELFF.

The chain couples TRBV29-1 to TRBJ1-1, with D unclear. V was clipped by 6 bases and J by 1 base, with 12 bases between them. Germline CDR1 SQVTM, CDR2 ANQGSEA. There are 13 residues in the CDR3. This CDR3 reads CSVQKDGNTEAFF. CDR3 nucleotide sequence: TGCAGCGTCCAGAAAGACGGGAACACTGAAGCTTTCTTT.

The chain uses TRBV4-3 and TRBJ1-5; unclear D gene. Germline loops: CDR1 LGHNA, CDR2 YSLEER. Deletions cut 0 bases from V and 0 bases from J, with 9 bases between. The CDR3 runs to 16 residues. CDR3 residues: CASSQDSGNSNQPQHF. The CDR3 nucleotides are TGCGCCAGCAGCCAAGATTCCGGTAATAGCAATCAGCCCCAGCATTTT.

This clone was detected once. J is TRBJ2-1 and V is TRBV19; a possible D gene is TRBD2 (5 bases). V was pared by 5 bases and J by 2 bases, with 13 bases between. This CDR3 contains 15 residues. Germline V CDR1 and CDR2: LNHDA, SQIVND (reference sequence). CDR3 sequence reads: CASSSTSFPYNEQFF. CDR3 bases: TGTGCCAGTAGTTCAACTAGTTTCCCCTACAATGAGCAGTTCTTC.

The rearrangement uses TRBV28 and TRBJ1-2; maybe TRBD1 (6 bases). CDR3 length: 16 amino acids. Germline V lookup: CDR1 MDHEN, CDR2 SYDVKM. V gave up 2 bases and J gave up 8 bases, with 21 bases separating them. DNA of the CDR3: TGTGCCAGCAGTTTACCCCCCCCCACAGGGCTTGTCGGCTACACCTTC. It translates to CASSLPPPTGLVGYTF.

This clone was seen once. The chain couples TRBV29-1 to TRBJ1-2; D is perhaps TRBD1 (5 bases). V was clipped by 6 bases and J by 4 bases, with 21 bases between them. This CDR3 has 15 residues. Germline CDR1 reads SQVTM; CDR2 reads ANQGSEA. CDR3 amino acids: CSVNQGQGTFYGYTF. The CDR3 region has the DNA TGCAGCGTCAACCAAGGGCAGGGAACATTCTATGGCTACACCTTC.

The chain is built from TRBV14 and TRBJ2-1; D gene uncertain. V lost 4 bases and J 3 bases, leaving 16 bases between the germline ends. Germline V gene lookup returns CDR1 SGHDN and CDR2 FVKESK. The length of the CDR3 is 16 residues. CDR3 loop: CASSPTEAFFYNEQFF. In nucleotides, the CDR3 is TGTGCCAGCAGCCCCACCGAAGCCTTCTTCTACAATGAGCAGTTCTTC.

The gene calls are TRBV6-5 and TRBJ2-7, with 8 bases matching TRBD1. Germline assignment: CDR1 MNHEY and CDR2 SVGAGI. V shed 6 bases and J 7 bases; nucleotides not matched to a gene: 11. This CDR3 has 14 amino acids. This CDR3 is CASSRGRGREEQYF. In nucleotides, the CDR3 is TGTGCCAGCAGCCGAGGCAGGGGGCGAGAAGAGCAGTACTTC.

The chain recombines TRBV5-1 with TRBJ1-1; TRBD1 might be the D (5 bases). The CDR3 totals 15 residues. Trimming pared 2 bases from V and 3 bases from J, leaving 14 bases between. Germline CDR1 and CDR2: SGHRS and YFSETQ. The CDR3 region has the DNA TGCGCCAGCAGCTTAGTGCTAGGGGCGGACACTGAAGCTTTCTTT. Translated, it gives CASSLVLGADTEAFF.

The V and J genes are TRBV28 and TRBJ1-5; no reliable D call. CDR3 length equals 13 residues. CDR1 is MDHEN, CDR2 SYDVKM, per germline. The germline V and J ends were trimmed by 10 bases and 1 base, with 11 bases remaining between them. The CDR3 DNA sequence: TGTGCCACCAACCGCCGGAGCAATCAGCCCCAGCATTTT. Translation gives CATNRRSNQPQHF. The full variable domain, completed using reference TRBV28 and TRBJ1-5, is DVKVTQSSRYLVKRTGEKVFLECVQDMDHENMFWYRQDPGLGLRLIYFSYDVKMKEKGDIPEGYSVSREKKERFSLILESASTNQTSMYLCATNRRSNQPQHFGDGTRLSIL.

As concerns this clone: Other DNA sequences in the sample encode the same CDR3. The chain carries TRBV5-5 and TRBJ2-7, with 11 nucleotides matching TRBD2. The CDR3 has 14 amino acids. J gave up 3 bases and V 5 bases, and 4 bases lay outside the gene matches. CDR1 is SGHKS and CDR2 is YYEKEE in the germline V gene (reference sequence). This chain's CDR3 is CASSLTSGSYEQYF. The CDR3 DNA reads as TGTGCCAGCAGTCTTACTAGCGGGAGCTACGAGCAGTACTTC.

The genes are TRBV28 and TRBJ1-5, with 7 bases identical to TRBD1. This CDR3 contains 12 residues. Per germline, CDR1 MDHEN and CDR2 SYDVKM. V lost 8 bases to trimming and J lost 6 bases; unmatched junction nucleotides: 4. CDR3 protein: CASGQVRQPQHF. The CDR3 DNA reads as TGTGCCAGCGGACAGGTTCGTCAGCCCCAGCATTTT.

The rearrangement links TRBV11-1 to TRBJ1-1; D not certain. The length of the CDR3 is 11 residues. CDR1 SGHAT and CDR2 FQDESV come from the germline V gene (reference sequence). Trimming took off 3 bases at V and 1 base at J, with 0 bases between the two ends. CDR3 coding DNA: TGTGCCAGCAGCTTGAACACTGAAGCTTTCTTT. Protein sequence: CASSLNTEAFF.

CDR3 amino acids: CASSGPGTGLGANVLTF. CDR3 sequence (DNA): TGTGCCAGCAGTGGTCCCGGGACAGGGTTGGGGGCCAACGTCCTGACTTTC. The chain has TRBV28 and TRBJ2-6; 9 bases align to TRBD1. Germline V gives CDR1 MDHEN, CDR2 SYDVKM. V gave up 5 bases and J gave up 4 bases; unmatched junction bases: 9. This CDR3 contains 17 residues.

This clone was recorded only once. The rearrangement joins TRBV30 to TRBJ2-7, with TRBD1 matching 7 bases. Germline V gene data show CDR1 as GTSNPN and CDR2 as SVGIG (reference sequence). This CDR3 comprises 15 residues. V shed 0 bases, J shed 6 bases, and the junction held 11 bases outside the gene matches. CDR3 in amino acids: CAWSVRETGFSEQYF. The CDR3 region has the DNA TGTGCCTGGAGTGTAAGAGAGACAGGGTTCTCCGAGCAGTACTTC.

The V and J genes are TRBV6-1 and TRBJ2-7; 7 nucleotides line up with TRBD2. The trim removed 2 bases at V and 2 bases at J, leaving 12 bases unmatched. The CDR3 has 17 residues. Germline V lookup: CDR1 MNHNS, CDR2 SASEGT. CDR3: CASSEPSGLAVPYEQYF. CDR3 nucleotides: TGTGCCAGCAGTGAACCTTCAGGGCTAGCGGTTCCCTACGAGCAGTACTTC.

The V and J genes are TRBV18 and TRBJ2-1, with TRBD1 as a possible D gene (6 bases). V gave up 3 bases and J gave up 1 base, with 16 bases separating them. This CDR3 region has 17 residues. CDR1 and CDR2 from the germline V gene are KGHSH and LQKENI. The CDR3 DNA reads TGTGCCAGCTCACCTCTGGCCGCGACAGGTTCCTACAATGAGCAGTTCTTC. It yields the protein CASSPLAATGSYNEQFF.

This CDR3 reads CASSGLRGIGRNQPQHF. CDR3 coding DNA: TGTGCCAGCAGTGGTTTGAGAGGAATAGGGCGCAATCAGCCCCAGCATTTT. This chain links TRBV2 with TRBJ1-5; D ambiguous. Germline lookup yields CDR1 SNHLY and CDR2 FYNNEI. Trimming shortened V by 4 bases and J by 2 bases, and 18 bases separated the two germline ends. The CDR3 spans 17 residues.

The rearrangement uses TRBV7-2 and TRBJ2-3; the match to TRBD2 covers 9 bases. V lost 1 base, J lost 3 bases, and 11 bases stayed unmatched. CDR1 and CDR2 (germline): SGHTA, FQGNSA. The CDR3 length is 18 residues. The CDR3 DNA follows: TGTGCCAGCAGCTTAGTCTTGGGGCTAGCGGGATATACAGATACGCAGTATTTT. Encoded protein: CASSLVLGLAGYTDTQYF. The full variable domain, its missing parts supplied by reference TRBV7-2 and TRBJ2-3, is GAGVSQSPSNKVTEKGKDVELRCDPISGHTALYWYRQSLGQGLEFLIYFQGNSAPDKSGLPSDRFSAERTGGSVSTLTIQRTQQEDSAVYLCASSLVLGLAGYTDTQYFGPGTRLTVL.

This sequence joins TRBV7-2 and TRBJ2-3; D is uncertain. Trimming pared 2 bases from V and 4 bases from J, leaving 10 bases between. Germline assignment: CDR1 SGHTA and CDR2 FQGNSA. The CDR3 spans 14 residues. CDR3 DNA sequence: TGTGCCAGCAGCTTAAATCGCGGTCCAGATACGCAGTATTTT. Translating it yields CASSLNRGPDTQYF.

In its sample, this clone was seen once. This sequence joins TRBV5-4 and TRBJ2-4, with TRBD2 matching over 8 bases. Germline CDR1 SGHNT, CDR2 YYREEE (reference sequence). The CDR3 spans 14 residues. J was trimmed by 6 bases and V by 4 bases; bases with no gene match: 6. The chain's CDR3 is CASSPGGAGNIQYF. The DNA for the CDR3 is TGTGCCAGCAGCCCGGGGGGGGCCGGAAACATTCAGTACTTC. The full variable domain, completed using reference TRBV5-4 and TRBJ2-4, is ETGVTQSPTHLIKTRGQQVTLRCSSQSGHNTVSWYQQALGQGPQFIFQYYREEENGRGNFPPRFSGLQFPNYSSELNVNALELDDSALYLCASSPGGAGNIQYFGAGTRLSVL.

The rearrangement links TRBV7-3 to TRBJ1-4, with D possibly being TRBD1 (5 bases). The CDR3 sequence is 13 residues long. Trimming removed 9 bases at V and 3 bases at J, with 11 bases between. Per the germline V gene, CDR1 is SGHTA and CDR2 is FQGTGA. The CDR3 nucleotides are TGTGCCAGTCAAGACAGATCTAATGAAAAACTGTTTTTT. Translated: CASQDRSNEKLFF.

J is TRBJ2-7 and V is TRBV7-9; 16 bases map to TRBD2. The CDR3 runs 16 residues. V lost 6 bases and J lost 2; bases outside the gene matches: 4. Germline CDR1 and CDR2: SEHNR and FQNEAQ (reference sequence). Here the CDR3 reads CASRSGTSGRAYEQYF. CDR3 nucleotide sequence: TGTGCCAGCAGATCCGGGACTAGCGGGAGGGCCTACGAGCAGTACTTC.

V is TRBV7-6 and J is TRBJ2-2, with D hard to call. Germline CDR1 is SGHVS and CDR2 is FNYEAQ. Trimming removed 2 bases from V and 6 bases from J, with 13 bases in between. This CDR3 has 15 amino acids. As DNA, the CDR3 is TGTGCCAGCAGCTTATTATCTACCTACCCCGGGGAGCTGTTTTTT. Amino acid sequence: CASSLLSTYPGELFF.

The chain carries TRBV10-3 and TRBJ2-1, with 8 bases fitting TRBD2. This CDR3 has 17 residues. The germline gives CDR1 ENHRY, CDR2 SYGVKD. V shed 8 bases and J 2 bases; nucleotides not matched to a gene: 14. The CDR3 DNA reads TGTGCCATCGGGAGGACCTTAGCGGGGCTTGCCTACAATGAGCAGTTCTTC. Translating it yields CAIGRTLAGLAYNEQFF.

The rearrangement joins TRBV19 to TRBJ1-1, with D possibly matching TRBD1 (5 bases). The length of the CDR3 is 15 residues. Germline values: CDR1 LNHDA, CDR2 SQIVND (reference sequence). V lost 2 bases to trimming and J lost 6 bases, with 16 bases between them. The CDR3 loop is CASSIWSDEGAEAFF. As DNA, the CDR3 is TGTGCCAGTAGTATATGGTCGGACGAAGGGGCTGAAGCTTTCTTT.

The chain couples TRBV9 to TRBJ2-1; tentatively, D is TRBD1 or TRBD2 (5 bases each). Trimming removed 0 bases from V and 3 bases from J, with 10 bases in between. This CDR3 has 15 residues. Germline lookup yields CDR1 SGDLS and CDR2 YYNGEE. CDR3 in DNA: TGTGCCAGCAGCGTAGGGGGGTTAAGCTACAATGAGCAGTTCTTC. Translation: CASSVGGLSYNEQFF.

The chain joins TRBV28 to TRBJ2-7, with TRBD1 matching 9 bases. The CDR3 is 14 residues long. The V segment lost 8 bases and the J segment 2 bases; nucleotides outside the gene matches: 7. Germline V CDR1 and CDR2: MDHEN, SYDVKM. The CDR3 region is CASLLTGGTYEQYF. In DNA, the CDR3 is TGTGCCAGCCTACTGACAGGGGGAACCTACGAGCAGTACTTC.

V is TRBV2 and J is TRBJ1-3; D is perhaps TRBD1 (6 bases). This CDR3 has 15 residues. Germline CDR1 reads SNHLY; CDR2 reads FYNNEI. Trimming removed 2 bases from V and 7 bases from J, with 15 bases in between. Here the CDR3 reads CASSENSGQGNTIYF. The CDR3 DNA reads TGTGCCAGCAGTGAAAATTCAGGGCAGGGGAACACCATATATTTT.